Included here is one T cell receptor (beta chain) sequence, with context. Its antigen is not yet known. There are no base qualities to consult, and no much larger clone falls within one base. This sample is part of a study of blood T cell repertoires in COVID-19 (dated by TCRdb to the early 2020s). About the full investigation: Samples from collaborators originated in the United States, Italy and Spain and spanned both the acute and convalescent phases of COVID-19. The material from the prospective study consisted of cDNA or gDNA derived from T cells, B-cell-depleted T cells, or PBMCs. The dataset comprised deeply sampled blood TCRbeta repertoires from subjects exposed to, actively infected with, or recovered from COVID-19. The repertoires were released in a freely available public database meant as a resource for research on the immune response to SARS-CoV-2. Samples came from the ongoing ImmuneRACE study (first 160 participants) plus 1,254 subjects from 6 global collaborators. A de-identified subject ID, COVID-19 status, age in years and sex were almost always included in the sample metadata. Where available, HLA class I and class II types were taken from metadata supplied by the sample provider and were not determined by assay-based typing. What the authors observed across the whole study: The quantity of clinical and demographic metadata differed by source and by participant and was supplied without curation.

The immunoSEQ Assay, a bias-controlled multiplex PCR, was used to amplify TCRbeta CDR3 regions from genomic DNA. As for how the authors treated the data: The number of nucleated cells in each sample was estimated from the amplification of reference gene primers within the assay. Sequence reads were collapsed and filtered to measure the absolute abundance of every unique TCRbeta CDR3 rearrangement. For each sample, productive Simpson clonality was calculated as the square root of Simpson's diversity index over productive rearrangements. TCRdb mirrors the immuneACCESS table, restricted to in-frame sequences. Some clones are absent from its copies; in checked studies, under half trace to an unresolved V gene, and the reason for the others is unknown. V and J calls and clone size are given by that table; D and trimming were obtained from the DNA. The sample table holds more than 80,000 clones, of which around nine tenths were seen once. Around 1.6% of the sample is in the top ten clones.

The CDR3 starts with the cysteine, ends with the phenylalanine, and has 14 residues. Just the 42-base CDR3 DNA is kept, in frame starting at base 1. V loses 1 base of germline sequence and J loses 3 bases, and the interval between the two ends is 7 bases. The CDR1 and CDR2 encoded by the germline V gene are MNHEY and SVGEGT. Each collaborating institution followed its own protocols to collect whole blood in K2EDTA tubes. For TCRbeta analysis, collaborators shipped samples as frozen whole blood, isolated PBMCs, or DNA extracted from either of those sample types. The receptor's source is an elderly man with acute or convalescent COVID-19. This sequence uses TRBV6-2 or TRBV6-3 and TRBJ1-5; a weak D assignment points to TRBD1 (5 bases agree). Sequenced: peripheral blood. The CDR3 reads as follows: CASSYWDSNQPQHF. In nucleotides, the sequence is TGTGCCAGCAGTTACTGGGACTCCAATCAGCCCCAGCATTTT.